One and the same sample provided the 8 T cell receptor beta chains below, sequenced in a study of blood T cell repertoires in COVID-19. The data were produced by immunoSEQ multiplex PCR, yet TCRdb's version contains in-frame clones alone and is incomplete. The sample includes a few hundred thousand clones, about four fifths of them seen just once. The specimen was PBMCs or T cells enriched from blood (not recorded which). The source is a man aged 35-49 years who had been exposed to COVID-19.

This sequence joins TRBV3-1 (or the pseudogene TRBV3-2) and TRBJ1-2; D not resolved. With 4 bases removed from V and 7 bases from J, the gap between germline ends came to 10 bases. This CDR3 spans 12 amino acids. From germline, CDR1 is LGHDT and CDR2 YNNKEL (reference sequence). The CDR3 coding sequence is TGTGCCAGCAGCCTAGGTGGGCGTGGCTACACCTTC. Encoded protein: CASSLGGRGYTF.

V and J are TRBV3-1 (or the pseudogene TRBV3-2) and TRBJ2-7; weak D call: TRBD2 (5 bases). This CDR3 has 15 amino acids. The germline CDR1 and CDR2 sequences are LGHDT and YNNKEL (reference sequence). The V end lost 4 bases, the J end lost 0 bases, and 13 bases lay between the germline ends. The CDR3 nucleotides are TGTGCCAGCAGCCCGGCGGGCGGAAGCTCCTACGAGCAGTACTTC. Translation: CASSPAGGSSYEQYF.

The genes are TRBV12-3 or TRBV12-4 and TRBJ2-6, with D uncertain. The V and J ends lost 7 bases and 0 bases respectively, with 4 bases between them. The CDR3 is 13 residues long. This CDR3 reads CASTNSGANVLTF. The CDR3 region has the DNA TGTGCCAGCACCAACTCTGGGGCCAACGTCCTGACTTTC.

The rearrangement links TRBV5-6 to TRBJ2-2, with TRBD2 matching 10 bases. V lost 2 bases and J lost 5; bases outside the gene matches: 0. CDR1 and CDR2 (germline): SGHDT, YYEEEE. CDR3 length: 14 residues. CDR3 sequence reads: CASSFSGRTGELFF. Here the CDR3 DNA reads TGTGCCAGCAGCTTTAGCGGGAGGACCGGGGAGCTGTTTTTT.

CDR3 loop: CASSVGGVDSPLHF. In nucleotides, the CDR3 is TGTGCCAGCAGCGTAGGCGGGGTAGATTCACCCCTCCACTTT. The chain uses TRBV3-1 (or the pseudogene TRBV3-2) and TRBJ1-6; the D is unclear. Germline CDR1 and CDR2: LGHDT and YNNKEL (reference sequence). The CDR3 is 14 amino acids. Between the trimmed V and J ends, which lost 5 bases and 8 bases, there was a span of 13 bases.

The V and J genes are TRBV19 and TRBJ2-3, with 10 bases matching TRBD2. Germline CDR1 LNHDA, CDR2 SQIVND (reference sequence). The V gene end was trimmed by 3 bases and the J gene end by 6 bases; junction bases not matched to a gene: 9. The CDR3 loop spans 16 amino acids. CDR3 region: CASSMSASGSLDTQYF. The DNA for the CDR3 is TGTGCCAGTAGTATGTCCGCTAGCGGGAGCTTGGATACGCAGTATTTT.

The sample holds one count of this clone. The V call is TRBV30, the J call TRBJ2-7, with 7 bases fitting TRBD1. Germline trimming cut 2 bases from V and 3 bases from J; bases unmatched to any gene: 10. CDR3 length: 15 residues. Germline values: CDR1 GTSNPN, CDR2 SVGIG (reference sequence). The CDR3 region has the DNA TGTGCCTGGAGTCTTCTCCGGGACAGAGGCTACGAGCAGTACTTC. This translates into CAWSLLRDRGYEQYF.

This clone was seen more than once but under ten times. Written as DNA, the CDR3 is TGTGCCAGCAGCTCAAACCCCAAGGGACTAGCGGAAAGCTCCTACGAGCAGTACTTC. Its protein product is CASSSNPKGLAESSYEQYF. This chain joins TRBV7-6 and TRBJ2-7; 11 bases agree with TRBD2. The CDR3 consists of 19 residues. V trimming: 4 bases; J trimming: 0 bases; junction bases outside the gene matches: 14. Germline-derived CDR1 and CDR2 are SGHVS and FNYEAQ.